The clone carrying this TCR beta chain was detected only a few times. The antigen remains unidentified. The data derive from a study of beta chain features in type 1 diabetes. Whole-study context: Age, gender and cell yields were alike across patients and healthy donors. Notes on the study in general: In comparison with healthy donors, patients had naive, central memory and Treg TCRB repertoires that appeared more similar. For type 1 diabetes patients, VDJ junctions showed fewer insertions and more deletions.

Trimming removed 8 bases at V and 5 bases at J, with 12 bases between. The CDR3 runs 12 residues. Germline lookup yields CDR1 SGHTA and CDR2 FQGNSA. As every portion of the isolated RNA was reverse transcribed, the sequencing read expressed TCRB transcripts. The repertoire was sequenced with immunoSEQ multiplex PCR; TCRdb's copy has only in-frame clones and lacks some. The repertoire includes hundreds of thousands of clones, around 15% of them detected once, and roughly 0.098% sits in the top ten. Input material: naive CD4+ T cells from blood. This TCR derives from a man aged 18 to 30 in good health. This chain links TRBV7-2 with TRBJ1-2; TRBD1 is a possible D gene (6 bases). The DNA for the CDR3 is TGTGCCAGCGGACAGACGGGTTATGGCTACACCTTC. Residues: CASGQTGYGYTF.